The T cell receptor beta chain described here comes from a study of technical replicates of blood from a few donors (dated by TCRdb to about 2017). Library preparation used the immunoSEQ multiplex PCR assay. The source is immuneACCESS, and TCRdb retained only in-frame sequences with V and J called. Part of the clones is not carried over; for the studies checked, unresolved V genes explain less than half of this, and the remainder is unexplained. The sample table holds 85,000 to 100,000 clones, of which roughly 96% were seen once. Over 0.25% of the sample is held by the ten biggest clonotypes. Including cysteine and phenylalanine, the CDR3 has 15 amino acids. The DNA shown is the 45-base CDR3, in frame from base 1. As encoded in the germline V gene, CDR1 is SGHTA while CDR2 is FQGTGA. The V end gives up 2 bases and the J end 4 bases, leaving 3 bases in the junction not matched to a gene. Remarks on this clone: Which antigen it targets is not known. Nothing much larger sits one base from this clone, and base qualities are not available.

Sequenced: T cells isolated from PBMCs. Recombination connected TRBV7-3 to TRBJ2-2; 8 nucleotides in the junction match TRBD2. The origin of this receptor is a human donor in good health. The DNA sequence reads TGTGCCAGCAGCTTAGGGCTAGCGGGCACCGGGGAGCTGTTTTTT. Translated, it gives CASSLGLAGTGELFF. The entire variable domain, with the stretches around the CDR3 drawn from the reference TRBV7-3 and TRBJ2-2 proteins, is GAGVSQTPSNKVTEKGKYVELRCDPISGHTALYWYRQSLGQGPEFLIYFQGTGAADDSGLPNDRFFAVRPEGSVSTLKIQRTERGDSAVYLCASSLGLAGTGELFFGEGSRLTVL.